This T cell receptor beta chain stems from a study of beta chain features in type 1 diabetes listed by TCRdb under 2018. Some background on the complete study: No differences in mean age, gender distribution, total cell number or subset yield were found between patients and healthy donors. A total of 90 million to 130 million sorted cells were examined across all samples, and a strong correlation was observed between cell number per subset and RNA yield. In the study, recently diagnosed type 1 diabetes patients and matched healthy donors were compared on the TCRB repertoires of their sorted circulating CD4+ T cell subsets. Regulatory and stem cell-like memory subsets were isolated from only 8 patients and about 8 healthy donors, whereas naive and central memory subsets came from all 28 donors.

The High Capacity cDNA Reverse Transcription Kit was used to reverse transcribe all of the isolated RNA, meaning that expressed TCRB transcripts were what got sequenced. Deep immunoSEQ sequencing was performed on naive, central memory and regulatory T cell samples, with an average of around 3.4 million total reads per sample. After sorted cells were lysed in RLT buffer, RNA was extracted with DNase-treated RNeasy Micro or Mini kits, with the choice depending on cell number. Each cell subset was processed separately to prevent cross-contamination, with patient and healthy donor samples processed together. The immunoSEQ multiplex PCR was used to amplify TCRB sequences from cDNA, generating 87-bp fragments that spanned the CDR3 region. Sequencing of the amplicons was done on the Illumina HiSeq platform. Per the authors' processing: PCR bias was computationally corrected using synthetic template baselines, reads within Hamming distance 2 were collapsed, and singletons that could not be merged were discarded. Reads were aligned to IMGT to assign V, D and J genes, CDR3 length, and insertions or deletions at six rearrangement sites. Within each subset, clonotype counts were normalized to sorted cell number, after which true diversity and Gini coefficients were computed with the tcR R package. The overlap coefficient, calculated on TCRB nucleotide sequences, was used to measure repertoire sharing. Out-of-frame TCRB sequences from naive cells were analyzed as a proxy for the pre-selection repertoire. The clones in this table, taken by TCRdb from immuneACCESS, are in-frame only. Not every clone is retained; where verified, under half of the shortfall comes from an unresolved V gene, and the cause of the rest is unknown. V and J calls plus clone size are reproduced from that table; the DNA served to infer D and trimming. Present in this sample are around 650,000 clones, 12% of which were seen just once. 0.095% to 0.15% of the sample is held by the ten biggest clonotypes.

Concerning this clone: The antigen it recognizes is unknown. No much larger clone exists at a distance of one base, and base qualities are not known.

The paper's findings and limits, for the study overall: Because cDNA was sequenced instead of genomic DNA, activated cells with high expression could be over-represented, although the groups did not differ in activation or CD3 levels. Because small numbers of individuals were included in the HLA sub-analyses, any influence of HLA type on TCRB rearrangement was left unresolved. Shorter templates might have been favored by PCR, but patient and control samples were amplified and corrected together, so both groups would have been affected equally by any skew. Naive, central memory and regulatory TCRB repertoires appeared to be more similar among patients than among healthy donors. Fewer insertions and more nucleotide deletions at VDJ recombination sites were observed in patients with type 1 diabetes, implying thymic rearrangement abnormalities. In all four CD4+ subsets, TCRB CDR3 length was moderately but significantly shorter in type 1 diabetes patients.

The CDR3 numbers 14 residues from cysteine through phenylalanine. CDR3 DNA is the only sequence kept; it has 42 bases, read in frame from the first base. CDR1 and CDR2 (PRHDT, FYEKMQ) derive from the germline V gene (reference sequence). The trim is 4 bases for V and 6 bases for J, with a gap of 15 bases between the germline ends. Each donor gave one peripheral blood draw, averaging approximately 110 mL, which was collected into heparinised tubes. Naive, central memory, regulatory and stem cell-like memory CD4+ T cells were sorted on a BD FACSAria II using a panel including CD45RO, CCR7, CD25, CD127, CD95 and CD27. All sorted populations exceeded 95% purity. PBMCs were isolated immediately by Lymphoprep density gradient centrifugation and stained directly without culture. To minimize batch effects, samples were stained and sorted in pairs, one healthy donor with one patient per experiment.

The receptor was isolated from a man aged 25-40 years with type 1 diabetes. The sequenced sample consisted of naive CD4+ T cells from blood. Reading the label with the study, this specimen's cell subset or site is: true naive CD4+ T cells. The chain uses TRBV13 and TRBJ1-1, with the D gene not clear enough to name. The encoded CDR3 is CASSSIGRDAEAFF. The bases are TGTGCCAGCAGCTCAATAGGGCGCGATGCTGAAGCTTTCTTT.